This TCR beta chain was found in a study of shared clonotypes between healthy human individuals. Looking at the study overall: CD4 naive and CD4 memory each took three plates per donor, while CD8 naive took two and CD8 memory one.

With 2 bases removed from V and 2 bases from J, the gap between germline ends came to 8 bases. The CDR3 is 14 residues long. From germline, CDR1 is SGHNT and CDR2 YYREEE (reference sequence). Data came from immunoSEQ multiplex PCR; TCRdb stores just in-frame clones and leaves some out. Of approximately 1.4 million clones in the sample, 95% to 99% were seen once. The chain is built from TRBV5-4 and TRBJ2-4; D gene unclear. The sample consisted of naive CD4+ T cells sorted from blood. Subset denoted: CD45RA+ positively selected. The sequence came from a man aged 30-40 years in good health. The CDR3 region has the DNA TGTGCCAGCAGCTTTAAGGGTCCCAAAAACATTCAGTACTTC. Translation gives CASSFKGPKNIQYF.